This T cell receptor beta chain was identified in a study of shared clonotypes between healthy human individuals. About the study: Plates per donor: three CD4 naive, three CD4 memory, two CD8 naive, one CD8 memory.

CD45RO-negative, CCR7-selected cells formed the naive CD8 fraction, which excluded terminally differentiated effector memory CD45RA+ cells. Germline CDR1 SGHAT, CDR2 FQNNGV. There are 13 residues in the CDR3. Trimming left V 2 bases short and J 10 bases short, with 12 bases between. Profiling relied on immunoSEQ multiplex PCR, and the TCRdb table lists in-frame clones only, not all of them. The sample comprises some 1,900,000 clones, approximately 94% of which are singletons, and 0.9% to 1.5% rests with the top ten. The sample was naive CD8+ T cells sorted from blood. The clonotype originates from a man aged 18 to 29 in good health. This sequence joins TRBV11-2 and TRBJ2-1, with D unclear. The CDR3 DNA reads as TGTGCCAGCAGCTTATGGCGGTCGGGCGAGCAGTTCTTC. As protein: CASSLWRSGEQFF.